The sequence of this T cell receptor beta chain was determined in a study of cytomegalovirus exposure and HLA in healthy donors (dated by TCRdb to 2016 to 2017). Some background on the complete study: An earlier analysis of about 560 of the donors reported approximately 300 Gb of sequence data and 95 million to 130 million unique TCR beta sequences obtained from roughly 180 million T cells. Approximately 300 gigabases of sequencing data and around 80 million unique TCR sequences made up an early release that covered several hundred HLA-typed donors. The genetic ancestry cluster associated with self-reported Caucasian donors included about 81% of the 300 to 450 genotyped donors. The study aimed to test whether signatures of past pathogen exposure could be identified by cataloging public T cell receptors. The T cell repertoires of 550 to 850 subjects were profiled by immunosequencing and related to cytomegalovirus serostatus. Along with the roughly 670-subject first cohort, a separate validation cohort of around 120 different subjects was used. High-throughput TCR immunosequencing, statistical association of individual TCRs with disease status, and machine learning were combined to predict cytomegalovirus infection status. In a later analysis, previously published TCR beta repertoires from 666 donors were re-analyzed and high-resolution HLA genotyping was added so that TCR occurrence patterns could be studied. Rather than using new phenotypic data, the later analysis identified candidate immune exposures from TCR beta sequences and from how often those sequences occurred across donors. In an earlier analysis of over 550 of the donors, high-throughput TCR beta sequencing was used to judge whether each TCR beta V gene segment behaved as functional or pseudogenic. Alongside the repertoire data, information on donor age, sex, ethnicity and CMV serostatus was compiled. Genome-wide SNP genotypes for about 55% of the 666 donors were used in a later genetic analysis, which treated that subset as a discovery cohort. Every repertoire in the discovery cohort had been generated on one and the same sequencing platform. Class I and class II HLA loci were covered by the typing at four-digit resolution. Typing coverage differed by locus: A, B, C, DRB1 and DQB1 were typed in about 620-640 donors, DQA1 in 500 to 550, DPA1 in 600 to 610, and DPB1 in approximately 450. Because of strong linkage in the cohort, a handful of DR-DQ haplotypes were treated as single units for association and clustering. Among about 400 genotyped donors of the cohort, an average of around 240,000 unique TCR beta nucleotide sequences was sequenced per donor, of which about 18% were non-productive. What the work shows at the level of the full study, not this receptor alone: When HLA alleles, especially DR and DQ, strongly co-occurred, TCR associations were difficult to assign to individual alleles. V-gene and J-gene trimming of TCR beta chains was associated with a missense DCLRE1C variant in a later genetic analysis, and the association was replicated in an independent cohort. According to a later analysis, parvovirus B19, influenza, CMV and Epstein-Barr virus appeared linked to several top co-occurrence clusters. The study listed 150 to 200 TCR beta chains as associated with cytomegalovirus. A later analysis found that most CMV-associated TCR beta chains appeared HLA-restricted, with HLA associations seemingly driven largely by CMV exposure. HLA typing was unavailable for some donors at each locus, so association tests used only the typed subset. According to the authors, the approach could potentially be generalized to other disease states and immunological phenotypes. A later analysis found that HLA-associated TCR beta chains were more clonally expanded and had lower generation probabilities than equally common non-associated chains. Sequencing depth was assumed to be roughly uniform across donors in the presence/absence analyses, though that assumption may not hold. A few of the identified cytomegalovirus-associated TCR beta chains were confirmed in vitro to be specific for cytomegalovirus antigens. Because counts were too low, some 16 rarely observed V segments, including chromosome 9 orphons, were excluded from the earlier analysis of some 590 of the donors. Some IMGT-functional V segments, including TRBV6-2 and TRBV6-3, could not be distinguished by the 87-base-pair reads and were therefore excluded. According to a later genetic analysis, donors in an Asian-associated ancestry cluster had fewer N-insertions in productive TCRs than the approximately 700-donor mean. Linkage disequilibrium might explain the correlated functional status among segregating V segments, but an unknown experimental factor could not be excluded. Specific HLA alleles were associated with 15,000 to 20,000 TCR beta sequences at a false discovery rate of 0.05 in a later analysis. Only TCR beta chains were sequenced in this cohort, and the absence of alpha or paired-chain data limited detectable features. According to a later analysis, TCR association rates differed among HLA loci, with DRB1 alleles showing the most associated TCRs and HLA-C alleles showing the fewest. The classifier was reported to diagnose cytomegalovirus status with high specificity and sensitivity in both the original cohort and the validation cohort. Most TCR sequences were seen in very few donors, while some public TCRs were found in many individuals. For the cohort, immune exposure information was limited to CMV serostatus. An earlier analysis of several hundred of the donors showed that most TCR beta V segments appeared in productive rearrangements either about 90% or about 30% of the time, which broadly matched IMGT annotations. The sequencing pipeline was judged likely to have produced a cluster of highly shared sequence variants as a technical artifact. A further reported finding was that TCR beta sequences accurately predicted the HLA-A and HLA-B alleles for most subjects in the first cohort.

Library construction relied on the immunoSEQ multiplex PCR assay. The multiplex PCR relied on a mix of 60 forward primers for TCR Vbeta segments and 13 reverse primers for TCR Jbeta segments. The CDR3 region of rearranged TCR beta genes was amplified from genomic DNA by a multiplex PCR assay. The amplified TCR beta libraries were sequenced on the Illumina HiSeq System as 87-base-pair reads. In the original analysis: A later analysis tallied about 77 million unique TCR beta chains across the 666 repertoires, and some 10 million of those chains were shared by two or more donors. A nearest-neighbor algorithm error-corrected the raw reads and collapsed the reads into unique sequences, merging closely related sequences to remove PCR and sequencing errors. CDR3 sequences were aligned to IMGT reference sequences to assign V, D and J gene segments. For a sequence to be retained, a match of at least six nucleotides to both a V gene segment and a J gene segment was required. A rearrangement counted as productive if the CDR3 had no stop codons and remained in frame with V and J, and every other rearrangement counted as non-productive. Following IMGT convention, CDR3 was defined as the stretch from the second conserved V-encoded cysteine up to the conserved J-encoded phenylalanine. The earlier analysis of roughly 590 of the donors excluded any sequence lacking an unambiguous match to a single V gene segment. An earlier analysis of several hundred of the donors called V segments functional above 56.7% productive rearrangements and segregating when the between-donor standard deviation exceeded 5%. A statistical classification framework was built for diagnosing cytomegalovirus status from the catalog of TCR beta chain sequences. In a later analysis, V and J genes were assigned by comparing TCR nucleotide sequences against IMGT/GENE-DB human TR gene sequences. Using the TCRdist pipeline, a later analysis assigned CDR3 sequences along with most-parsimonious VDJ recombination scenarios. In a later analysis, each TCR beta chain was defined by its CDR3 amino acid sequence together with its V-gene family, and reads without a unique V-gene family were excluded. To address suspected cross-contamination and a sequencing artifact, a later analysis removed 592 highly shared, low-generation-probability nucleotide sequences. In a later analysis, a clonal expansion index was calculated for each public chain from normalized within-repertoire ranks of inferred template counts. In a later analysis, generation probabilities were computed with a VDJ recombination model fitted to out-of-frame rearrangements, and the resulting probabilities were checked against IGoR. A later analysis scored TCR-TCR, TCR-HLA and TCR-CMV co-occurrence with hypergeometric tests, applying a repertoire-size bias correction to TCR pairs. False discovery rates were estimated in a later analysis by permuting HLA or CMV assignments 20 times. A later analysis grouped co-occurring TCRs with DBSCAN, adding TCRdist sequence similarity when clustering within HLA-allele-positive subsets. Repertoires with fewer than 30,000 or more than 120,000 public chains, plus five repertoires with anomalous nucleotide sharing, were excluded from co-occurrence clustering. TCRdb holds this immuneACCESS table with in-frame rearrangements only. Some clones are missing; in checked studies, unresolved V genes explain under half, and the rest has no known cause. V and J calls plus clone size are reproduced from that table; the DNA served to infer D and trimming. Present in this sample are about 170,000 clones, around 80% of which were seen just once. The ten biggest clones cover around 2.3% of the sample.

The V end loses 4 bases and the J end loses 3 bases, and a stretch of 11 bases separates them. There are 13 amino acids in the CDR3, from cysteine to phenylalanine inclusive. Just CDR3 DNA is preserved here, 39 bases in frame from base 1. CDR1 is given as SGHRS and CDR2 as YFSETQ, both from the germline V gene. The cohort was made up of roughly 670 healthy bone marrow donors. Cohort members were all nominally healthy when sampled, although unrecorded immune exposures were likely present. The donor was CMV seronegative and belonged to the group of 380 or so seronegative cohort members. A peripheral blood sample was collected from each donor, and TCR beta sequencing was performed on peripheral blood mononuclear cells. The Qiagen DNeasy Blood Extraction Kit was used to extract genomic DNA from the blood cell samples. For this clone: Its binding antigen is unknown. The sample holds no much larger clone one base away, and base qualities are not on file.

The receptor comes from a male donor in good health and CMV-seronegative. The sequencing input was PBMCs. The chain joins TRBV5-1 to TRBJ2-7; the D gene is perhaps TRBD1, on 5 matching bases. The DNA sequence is TGCGCCAGCAGCACCCGACAGTTCTACGAGCAGTACTTC. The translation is CASSTRQFYEQYF.